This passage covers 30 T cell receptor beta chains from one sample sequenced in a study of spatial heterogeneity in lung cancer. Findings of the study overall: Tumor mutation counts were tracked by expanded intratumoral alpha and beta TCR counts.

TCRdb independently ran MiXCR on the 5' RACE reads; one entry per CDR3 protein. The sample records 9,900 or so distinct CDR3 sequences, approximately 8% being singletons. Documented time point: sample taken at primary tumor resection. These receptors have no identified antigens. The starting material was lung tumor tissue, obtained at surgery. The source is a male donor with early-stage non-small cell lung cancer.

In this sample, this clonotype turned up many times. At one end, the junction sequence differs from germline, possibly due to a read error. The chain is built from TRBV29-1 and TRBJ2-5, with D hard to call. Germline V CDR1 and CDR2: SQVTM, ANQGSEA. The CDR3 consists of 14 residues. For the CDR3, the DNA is TGCAGCGCTGAAATCCTAGGGTTCCAAGAGACCCAGTACTTC. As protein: CSAEILGFQETQYF.

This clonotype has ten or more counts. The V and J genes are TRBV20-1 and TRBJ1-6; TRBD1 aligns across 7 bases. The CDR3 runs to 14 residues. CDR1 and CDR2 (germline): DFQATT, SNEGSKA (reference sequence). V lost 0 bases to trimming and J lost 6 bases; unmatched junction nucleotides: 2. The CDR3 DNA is TGCAGTGCTAGAGACAGGGGGTTTAATTCACCCCTCCACTTT. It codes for CSARDRGFNSPLHF.

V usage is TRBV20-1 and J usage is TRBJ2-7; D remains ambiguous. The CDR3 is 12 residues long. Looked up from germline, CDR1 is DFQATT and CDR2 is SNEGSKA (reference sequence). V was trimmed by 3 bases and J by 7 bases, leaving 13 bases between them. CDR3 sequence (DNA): TGCAGTGCTAGTCCCAACGTGGGGGAGCAGTACTTC. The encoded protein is CSASPNVGEQYF.

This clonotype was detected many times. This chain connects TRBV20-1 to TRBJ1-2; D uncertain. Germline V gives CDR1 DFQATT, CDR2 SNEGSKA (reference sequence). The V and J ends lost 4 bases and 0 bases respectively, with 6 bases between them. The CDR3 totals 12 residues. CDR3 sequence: CSANRANYGYTF. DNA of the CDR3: TGCAGTGCTAACAGAGCTAACTATGGCTACACCTTC.

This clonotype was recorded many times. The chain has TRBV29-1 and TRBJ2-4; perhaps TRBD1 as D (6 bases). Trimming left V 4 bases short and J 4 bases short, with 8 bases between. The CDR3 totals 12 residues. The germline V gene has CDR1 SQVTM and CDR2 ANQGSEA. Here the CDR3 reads CSVGGQKNIQYF. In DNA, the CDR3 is TGCAGCGTTGGGGGGCAGAAAAACATTCAGTACTTC. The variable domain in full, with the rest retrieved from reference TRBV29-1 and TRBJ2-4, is SAVISQKPSRDICQRGTSLTIQCQVDSQVTMMFWYRQQPGQSLTLIATANQGSEATYESGFVIDKFPISRPNLTFSTLTVSNMSPEDSSIYLCSVGGQKNIQYFGAGTRLSVL.

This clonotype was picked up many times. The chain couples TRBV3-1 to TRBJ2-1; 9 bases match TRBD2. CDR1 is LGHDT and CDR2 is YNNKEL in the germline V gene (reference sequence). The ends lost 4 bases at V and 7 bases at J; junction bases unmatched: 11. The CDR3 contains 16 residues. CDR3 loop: CASSPDSGSGKNEQFF. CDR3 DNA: TGTGCCAGCAGCCCGGATAGCGGGAGTGGGAAAAATGAGCAGTTCTTC.

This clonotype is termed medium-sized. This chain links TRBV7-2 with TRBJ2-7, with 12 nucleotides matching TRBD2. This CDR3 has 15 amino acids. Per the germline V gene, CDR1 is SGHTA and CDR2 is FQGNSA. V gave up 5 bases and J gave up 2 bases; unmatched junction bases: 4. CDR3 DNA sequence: TGTGCCAGCAGCCCGAGACTAGCGGGGGCCTACGAGCAGTACTTC. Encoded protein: CASSPRLAGAYEQYF.

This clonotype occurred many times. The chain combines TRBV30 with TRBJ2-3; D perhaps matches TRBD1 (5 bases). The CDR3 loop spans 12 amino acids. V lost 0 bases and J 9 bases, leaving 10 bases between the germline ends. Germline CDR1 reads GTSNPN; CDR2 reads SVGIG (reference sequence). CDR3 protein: CAWSVRQKTQYF. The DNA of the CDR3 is TGTGCCTGGAGTGTCAGACAGAAGACGCAGTATTTT. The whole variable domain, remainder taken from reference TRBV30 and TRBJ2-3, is SQTIHQWPATLVQPVGSPLSLECTVEGTSNPNLYWYRQAAGRGLQLLFYSVGIGQISSEVPQNLSASRPQDRQFILSSKKLLLSDSGFYLCAWSVRQKTQYFGPGTRLTVL.

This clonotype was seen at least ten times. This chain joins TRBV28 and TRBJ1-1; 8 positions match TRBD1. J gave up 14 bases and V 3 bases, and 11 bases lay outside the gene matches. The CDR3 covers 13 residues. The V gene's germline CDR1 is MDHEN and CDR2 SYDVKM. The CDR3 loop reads CASSFQDREVQFF. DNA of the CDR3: TGTGCCAGCAGTTTTCAGGACAGGGAGGTTCAGTTCTTT.

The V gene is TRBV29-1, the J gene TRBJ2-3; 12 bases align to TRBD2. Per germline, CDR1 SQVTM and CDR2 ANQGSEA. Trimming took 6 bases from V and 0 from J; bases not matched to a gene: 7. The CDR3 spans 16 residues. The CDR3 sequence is CSVGGLAGTSTDTQYF. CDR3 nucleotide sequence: TGCAGCGTCGGTGGACTAGCGGGAACGAGCACAGATACGCAGTATTTT.

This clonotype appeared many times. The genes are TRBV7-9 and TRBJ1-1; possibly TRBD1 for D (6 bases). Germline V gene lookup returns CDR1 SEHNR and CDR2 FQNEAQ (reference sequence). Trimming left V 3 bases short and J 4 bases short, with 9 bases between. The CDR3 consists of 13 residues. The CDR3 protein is CASSFGGGTEAFF. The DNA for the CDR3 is TGTGCCAGCAGCTTTGGAGGGGGCACTGAAGCTTTCTTT.

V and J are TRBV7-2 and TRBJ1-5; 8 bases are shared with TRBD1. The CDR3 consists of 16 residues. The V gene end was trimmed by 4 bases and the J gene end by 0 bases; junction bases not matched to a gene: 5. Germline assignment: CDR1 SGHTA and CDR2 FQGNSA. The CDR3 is CASSWGQDYSNQPQHF. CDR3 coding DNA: TGTGCCAGCAGCTGGGGACAGGATTATAGCAATCAGCCCCAGCATTTT. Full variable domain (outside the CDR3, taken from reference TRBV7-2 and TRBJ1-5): GAGVSQSPSNKVTEKGKDVELRCDPISGHTALYWYRQSLGQGLEFLIYFQGNSAPDKSGLPSDRFSAERTGGSVSTLTIQRTQQEDSAVYLCASSWGQDYSNQPQHFGDGTRLSIL.

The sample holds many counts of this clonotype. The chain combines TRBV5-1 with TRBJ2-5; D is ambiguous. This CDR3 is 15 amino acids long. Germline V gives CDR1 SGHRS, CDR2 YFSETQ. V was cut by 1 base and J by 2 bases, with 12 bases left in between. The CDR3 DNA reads TGCGCCAGCAGCTTGATGGCGTCTGTTCAAGAGACCCAGTACTTC. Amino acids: CASSLMASVQETQYF.

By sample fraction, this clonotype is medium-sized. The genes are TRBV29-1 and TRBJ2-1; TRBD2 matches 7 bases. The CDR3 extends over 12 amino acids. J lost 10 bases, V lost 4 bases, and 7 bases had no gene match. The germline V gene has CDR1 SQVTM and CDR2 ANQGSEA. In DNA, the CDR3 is TGCAGCGTTGGCTTGCGGGGGTGGGAGCAGTTCTTC. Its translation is CSVGLRGWEQFF.

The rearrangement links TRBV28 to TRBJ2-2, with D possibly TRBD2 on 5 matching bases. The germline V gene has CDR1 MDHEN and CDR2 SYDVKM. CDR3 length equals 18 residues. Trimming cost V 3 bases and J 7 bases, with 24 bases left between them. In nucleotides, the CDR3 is TGTGCCAGCAGTTTCCCCAAATCGGACGGGGAACGGGGCGGGGAGCTGTTTTTT. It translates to CASSFPKSDGERGGELFF.

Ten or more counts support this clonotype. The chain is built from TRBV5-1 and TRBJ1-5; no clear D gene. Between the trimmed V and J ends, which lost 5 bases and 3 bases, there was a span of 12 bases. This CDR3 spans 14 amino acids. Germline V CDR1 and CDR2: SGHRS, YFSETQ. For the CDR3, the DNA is TGCGCCAGCAGACCCGACGCCGACAATCAGCCCCAGCATTTT. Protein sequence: CASRPDADNQPQHF.

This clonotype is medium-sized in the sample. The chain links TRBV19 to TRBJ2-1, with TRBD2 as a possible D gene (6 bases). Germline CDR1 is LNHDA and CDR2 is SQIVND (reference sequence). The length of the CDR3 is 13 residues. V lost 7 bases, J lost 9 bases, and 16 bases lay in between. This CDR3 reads CASNRDSEVEQFF. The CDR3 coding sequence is TGTGCCAGTAATCGGGACTCGGAAGTTGAGCAGTTCTTC. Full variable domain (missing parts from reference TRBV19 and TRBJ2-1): DGGITQSPKYLFRKEGQNVTLSCEQNLNHDAMYWYRQDPGQGLRLIYYSQIVNDFQKGDIAEGYSVSREKKESFPLTVTSAQKNPTAFYLCASNRDSEVEQFFGPGTRLTVL.

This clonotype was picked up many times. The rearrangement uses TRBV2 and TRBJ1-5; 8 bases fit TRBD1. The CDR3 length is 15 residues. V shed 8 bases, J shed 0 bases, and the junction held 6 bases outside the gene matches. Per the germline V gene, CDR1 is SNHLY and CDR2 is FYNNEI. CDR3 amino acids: CASAGTGISNQPQHF. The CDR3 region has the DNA TGTGCCAGCGCCGGGACAGGAATTAGCAATCAGCCCCAGCATTTT.

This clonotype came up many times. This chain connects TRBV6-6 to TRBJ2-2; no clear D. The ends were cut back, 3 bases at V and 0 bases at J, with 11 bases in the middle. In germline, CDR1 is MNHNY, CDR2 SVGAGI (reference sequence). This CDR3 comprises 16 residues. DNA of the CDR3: TGTGCCAGCAGTTATTCCCCGGGCTCGAACACCGGGGAGCTGTTTTTT. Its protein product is CASSYSPGSNTGELFF.

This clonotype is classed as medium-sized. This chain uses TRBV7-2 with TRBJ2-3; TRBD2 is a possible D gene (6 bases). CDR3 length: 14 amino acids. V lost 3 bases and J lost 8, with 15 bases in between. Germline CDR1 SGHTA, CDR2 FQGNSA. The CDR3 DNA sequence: TGTGCCAGCAGCTTGGGGGGAGCTTGGACTACGCAGTATTTT. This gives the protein CASSLGGAWTTQYF. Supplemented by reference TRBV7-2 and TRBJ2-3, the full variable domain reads GAGVSQSPSNKVTEKGKDVELRCDPISGHTALYWYRQSLGQGLEFLIYFQGNSAPDKSGLPSDRFSAERTGGSVSTLTIQRTQQEDSAVYLCASSLGGAWTTQYFGPGTRLTVL.

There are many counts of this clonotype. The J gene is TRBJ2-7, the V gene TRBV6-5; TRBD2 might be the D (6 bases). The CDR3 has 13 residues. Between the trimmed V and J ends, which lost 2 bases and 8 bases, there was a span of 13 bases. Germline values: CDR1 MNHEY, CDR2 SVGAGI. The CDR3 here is CASSYGGEEKQYF. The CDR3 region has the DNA TGTGCCAGCAGTTACGGTGGGGAGGAGAAGCAGTACTTC.

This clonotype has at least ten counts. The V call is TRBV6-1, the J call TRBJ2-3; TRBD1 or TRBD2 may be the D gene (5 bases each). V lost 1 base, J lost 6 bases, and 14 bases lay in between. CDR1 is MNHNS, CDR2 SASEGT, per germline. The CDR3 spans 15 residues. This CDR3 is CASSEGQQGADTQYF. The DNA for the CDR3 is TGTGCCAGCAGTGAAGGGCAGCAGGGAGCGGATACGCAGTATTTT.

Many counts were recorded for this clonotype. CDR3 loop: CSVHGSRYQETQYF. DNA of the CDR3: TGCAGCGTACACGGCAGCAGATACCAAGAGACCCAGTACTTC. This sequence joins TRBV29-1 and TRBJ2-5, with D unclear. The CDR3 has 14 amino acids. The germline gives CDR1 SQVTM, CDR2 ANQGSEA. Trimming took 6 bases from V and 0 from J, leaving 14 bases between them.

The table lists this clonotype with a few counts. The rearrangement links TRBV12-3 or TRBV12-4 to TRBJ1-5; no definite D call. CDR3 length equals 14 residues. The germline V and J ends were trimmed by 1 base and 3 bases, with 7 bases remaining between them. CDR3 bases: TGTGCCAGCAGTTTAGAACAGCACAATCAGCCCCAGCATTTT. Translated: CASSLEQHNQPQHF.

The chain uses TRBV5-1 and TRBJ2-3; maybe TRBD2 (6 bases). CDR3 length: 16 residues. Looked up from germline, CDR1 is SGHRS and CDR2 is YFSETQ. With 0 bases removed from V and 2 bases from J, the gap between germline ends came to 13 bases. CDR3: CASSLARDFHTDTQYF. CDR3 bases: TGCGCCAGCAGCTTGGCCCGGGACTTCCACACAGATACGCAGTATTTT.

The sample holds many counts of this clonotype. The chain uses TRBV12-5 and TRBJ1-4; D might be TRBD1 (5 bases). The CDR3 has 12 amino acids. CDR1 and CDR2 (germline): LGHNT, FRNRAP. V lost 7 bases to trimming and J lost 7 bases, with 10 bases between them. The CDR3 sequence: CASAPQGEKLFF. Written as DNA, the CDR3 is TGTGCTAGTGCCCCTCAGGGTGAAAAACTGTTTTTT.

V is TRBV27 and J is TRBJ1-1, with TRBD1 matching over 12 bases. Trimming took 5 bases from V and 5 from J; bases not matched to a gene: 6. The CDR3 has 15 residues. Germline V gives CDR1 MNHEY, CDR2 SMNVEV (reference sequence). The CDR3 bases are TGTGCCAGCAGTGTGGGACAGGGGGCGAGAACTGAAGCTTTCTTT. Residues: CASSVGQGARTEAFF.

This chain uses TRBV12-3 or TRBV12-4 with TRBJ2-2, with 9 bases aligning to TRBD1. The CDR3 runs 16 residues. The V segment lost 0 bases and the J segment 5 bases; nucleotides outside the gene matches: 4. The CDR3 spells CASSLALTGGTGELFF. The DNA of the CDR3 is TGTGCCAGCAGTTTAGCGCTGACAGGGGGGACCGGGGAGCTGTTTTTT.

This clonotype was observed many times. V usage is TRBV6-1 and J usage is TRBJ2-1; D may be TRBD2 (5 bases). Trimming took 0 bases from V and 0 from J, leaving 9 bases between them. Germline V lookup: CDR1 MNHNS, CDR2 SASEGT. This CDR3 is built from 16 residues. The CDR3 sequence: CASSEASGNSYNEQFF. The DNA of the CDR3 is TGTGCCAGCAGTGAAGCCAGCGGAAACTCCTACAATGAGCAGTTCTTC.

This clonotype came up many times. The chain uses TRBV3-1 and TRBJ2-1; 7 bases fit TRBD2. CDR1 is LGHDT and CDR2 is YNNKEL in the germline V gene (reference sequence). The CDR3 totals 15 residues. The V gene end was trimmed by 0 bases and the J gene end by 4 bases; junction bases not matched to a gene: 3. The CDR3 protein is CASSQESSGYNEQFF. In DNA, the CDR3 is TGTGCCAGCAGCCAAGAGTCTAGCGGTTACAATGAGCAGTTCTTC.